Detailed here is one TCR beta chain. These data are taken from a study of blood T cell repertoires in COVID-19. Looking at the study overall: Collection of acute and convalescent COVID-19 samples took place in the United States, Italy and Spain. PBMCs, B-cell-depleted T cells, or T cells were the source of the cDNA or gDNA that made up the material.

Original handling: Nucleated cell counts were estimated from reference gene primer amplification. Generated by immunoSEQ multiplex PCR, the TCRdb table keeps only in-frame clones and is missing some. V and J calls and clone size are given by that table; D and trimming were obtained from the DNA. The repertoire holds about 48,000 clones, with under 90% as singletons. The junction had 10 bases not matched to a gene; V was cut back by 5 bases and J by 3 bases. This CDR3 is built from 15 residues. Germline CDR1 reads SGHTA; CDR2 reads FQGNSA. The sequenced material came from peripheral blood. The TCR was taken from a woman aged 55 to 70 with acute or convalescent COVID-19. The chain is built from TRBV7-2 and TRBJ2-7; TRBD2 matches 7 bases. The CDR3 is CASSPRGEPYYEQYF. DNA of the CDR3: TGTGCCAGCAGCCCCCGGGGGGAGCCCTACTACGAGCAGTACTTC.